This T cell receptor beta chain was captured in a study of T cells after yellow fever vaccination. CDR1 and CDR2 (germline): SGHRS, YFSETQ. V lost 5 bases and J lost 9, with 11 bases in between. This CDR3 is built from 12 residues. TCRdb fed the 5' RACE reads into MiXCR, producing one record per CDR3 protein. The sample has about 330,000 distinct CDR3 sequences, around 7.3% seen once; the top ten hold roughly a sixth. The TCR originated in a young man who received the YFV17D yellow fever vaccine. The chain employs TRBV5-1 and TRBJ2-2, with unresolved D. The sample here was PBMCs, taken roughly 47 days after the first yellow fever vaccination. The CDR3 reads CASREQNRELFF. In DNA, the CDR3 is TGCGCCAGCAGGGAGCAGAACCGGGAGCTGTTTTTT.